This T cell receptor (beta chain) was sequenced during a study of blood T cell repertoires in COVID-19. The CDR3 covers 13 residues. From germline, CDR1 is LNHDA and CDR2 SQIVND (reference sequence). Trimming removed 3 bases at V and 0 bases at J, with 5 bases between. In the study's own analysis: Nucleated cell number was recorded as an estimate derived from reference gene primer amplification. Profiling relied on immunoSEQ multiplex PCR, and the TCRdb table lists in-frame clones only, not all of them. V, J and clone size were drawn from that table, and D and trimming were deduced from the DNA. The sample lists roughly 220,000 clones; 88% were seen once.

The chain recombines TRBV19 with TRBJ1-1; D remains ambiguous. The sequence was collected from a woman aged 45-59 years with acute COVID-19. The source material was PBMCs or T cells enriched from blood (not recorded which). In DNA, the CDR3 is TGTGCCAGTAGTATCAGTATGAACACTGAAGCTTTCTTT. Its translation: CASSISMNTEAFF.